This T cell receptor beta chain was obtained from a study of blood T cell repertoires in COVID-19. Study overall: COVID-19 samples, acute and convalescent, were from the United States, Italy and Spain. Sources were T cells, B-cell-depleted T cells, or PBMCs; the material itself was cDNA or gDNA.

Under the authors' procedure: Reference gene primer amplification gave estimated nucleated cell counts. Only in-frame clones appear in the TCRdb table, and some are missing; sequencing was by immunoSEQ multiplex PCR. V and J calls and clone size are those listed in that table; D and trimming were worked out from the DNA. This repertoire shows nearly 55,000 clones, approximately 86% found once; its top ten account for roughly 10%. The CDR3 totals 14 residues. Germline CDR1 reads MNHEY; CDR2 reads SVGEGT. J was trimmed by 6 bases and V by 6 bases; bases with no gene match: 8. The chain links TRBV6-2 or TRBV6-3 to TRBJ1-1; 9 nucleotides line up with TRBD1. Sequences were obtained from peripheral blood. The receptor was derived from a man between 65 and 85 years old with active COVID-19. CDR3: CASSEDRGSAEAFF. The CDR3 nucleotides are TGTGCCAGCAGCGAGGACAGGGGCTCGGCTGAAGCTTTCTTT.